Each of the 2 T cell receptor beta chains below was sequenced from the same sample in a study of shared clonotypes between healthy human individuals. As defined, naive CD8 cells were CD45RO-negative and positively selected for CCR7, with terminally differentiated effector memory CD45RA+ cells excluded. Generated by immunoSEQ multiplex PCR, the TCRdb table keeps only in-frame clones and is missing some. The sample consists of around 1.9 million clones, around 95% of them appearing once. Specimen: naive CD8+ T cells from PBMCs. These receptor sequences come from a man aged 18 to 30 in good health. Some clones in this sample may be carry-over from other donors' samples.

This chain links TRBV4-1 with TRBJ2-7, with 11 bases fitting TRBD1. The CDR3 contains 16 residues. Trimming removed 0 bases from V and 4 bases from J; junction bases left unmatched: 5. Germline CDR1 is MGHRA and CDR2 is YSYEKL. This CDR3 reads CASSQDAGTGGYEQYF. CDR3 DNA: TGCGCCAGCAGCCAAGACGCCGGGACAGGGGGTTACGAGCAGTACTTC.

As for this clone: The same CDR3 arises from other DNA sequences in this sample as well. The chain is built from TRBV7-8 and TRBJ2-2; D perhaps matches TRBD1 (5 bases). The ends were cut back, 5 bases at V and 1 base at J, with 11 bases in the middle. The CDR3 has 15 amino acids. CDR1 and CDR2 (germline): SGHVS, FQNEAQ. This CDR3 is CASSLRTLNTGELFF. As DNA, the CDR3 is TGTGCCAGCAGCCTTCGGACATTGAACACCGGGGAGCTGTTTTTT.